This T cell receptor (beta chain) was obtained from a study of identical twins' blood T cells. Points from the study as a whole: Abundant TCRbeta CDR3s overlapped more between twins than with unrelated donors.

With regard to this clonotype: Its antigen is unidentified.

Three pairs of healthy female monozygous twins were the donors. TCR cDNA libraries came from RNA via a modified published protocol. Via MiXCR, TCRdb re-called the 5' RACE reads, giving one row per CDR3 protein. This sample has 300,000 to 450,000 distinct CDR3 sequences; 25% to 35% occur once, and the top ten carry 6.1%. This CDR3 has 15 residues. V shed 5 bases, J shed 4 bases, and the junction held 7 bases outside the gene matches. The germline gives CDR1 LGHDT, CDR2 YNNKEL (reference sequence). The sequence was obtained from a woman aged 18-49 years in good health. Sample: PBMCs. The rearrangement links TRBV3-1 to TRBJ1-2; 10 bases agree with TRBD1. The CDR3 region is CASSEPGQGVYGYTF. CDR3 nucleotide sequence: TGTGCCAGCAGCGAGCCCGGACAGGGGGTCTATGGCTACACCTTC.